The entry below describes one T cell receptor beta chain. It lacks a known antigen. The record has no base qualities; no much larger clone is one base away. V lost 0 bases and J lost 8 bases; the stretch between them is 7 bases long. The CDR3 measures 13 amino acids from cysteine to phenylalanine. Solely the CDR3 DNA is kept, with 39 bases framed from the first base. Based on the germline V gene, the CDR1 and CDR2 sequences are LGHNA and YSLEER. The data belong to a study of CD8 T cells in Susac syndrome (dated by TCRdb to the late 2010s). Describing the broader study: Among the sequenced Susac syndrome patients, five or six had clinically active disease and roughly eight were in clinical remission. Susac syndrome patients were therapy-naive, on corticosteroids (some also receiving IVIg), or on IVIg alone at blood withdrawal. Whether CD8+ T cell activation and differentiation in Susac syndrome was antigen driven was tested using repertoire sequencing. Paper-wide results and their limitations: In the CD4+ T cell repertoire of Susac syndrome patients, clonal expansion was not detected. The TCR sequencing and HLA analysis was acknowledged to have included a relatively small number of individuals.

Peripheral blood CD8+ and CD4+ T cells from healthy donors, Susac syndrome patients and multiple sclerosis patients were profiled using high-throughput TCR beta sequencing. Susac syndrome patients met recently defined diagnostic criteria for definite or probable disease. Bulk CD8+ and CD4+ T cells were purified by magnetic negative isolation, whereas CD8+ TEMRA cells were enriched by FACS. Blood was drawn into EDTA tubes, processed within 24 hours, and PBMCs were isolated by density gradient centrifugation. PBMCs intended for TCR sequencing were frozen in liquid nitrogen and were later thawed in a 37 degrees C water bath. Purity of sorted or isolated CD4+, CD8+ and CD8+ TEMRA cells was at least 90%. RNA was extracted using the RNeasy kit, and about 0.5 to 1 ug of the RNA was reverse transcribed with random hexamers. The immunoSEQ multiplex PCR assay, covering 54 Vbeta and 13 Jbeta segments, was used to amplify TCR beta CDR3 regions. To correct PCR amplification bias, a synthetic template baseline was used for both primer optimization and computational correction. The source study handled its data this way. Only productive sequences were kept, with reads annotated to V, D and J genes according to IMGT and analyzed in immunoSEQ Analyzer. To calculate clonality, Shannon entropy was normalized by log2 of the number of productive unique sequences and then subtracted from one. For each patient and control, public and private clones were evaluated among the 100 most prevalent clones. Susac-specific clones were defined as absent from healthy and MS cohorts, over a thousand published viral clones and other ImmuneACCESS disease sequences. The public reads were reanalyzed by TCRdb: fastp trimming at Q25, MiXCR alignment, in-frame beta chains only. A single entry per CDR3 protein holds the most common genes and DNA from its merged rows. The V and J calls were not made by the authors but by TCRdb's processing. This sample is represented by 180,000 or so distinct CDR3 sequences; about 93% of them were singletons. The ten largest clonotypes hold approximately 0.099% of the sample.

Recombination linked TRBV4-3 to TRBJ1-4; the D gene is not confidently resolved. The clonotype originates from a human donor with Susac syndrome. The sample was CD4+ T cells from PBMCs. The sequence in DNA is TGCGCCAGCAGCCAAGATTTCAGCGAAAAACTGTTTTTT. Its protein reads: CASSQDFSEKLFF.